The clone carrying this T cell receptor (beta chain) was seen repeatedly, ten times or more. This entry belongs to a study of T-cell reconstitution after alpha-beta-depleted transplantation in children. The CDR3 runs 14 residues. Trimming took off 2 bases at V and 3 bases at J, with 11 bases between the two ends. Library preparation (for TCRbeta) was performed with unique molecular identifiers. TCRdb ran MiXCR on the PCR reads and lists one entry per CDR3 protein. The sample has more than 200,000 distinct CDR3 sequences; 9.7% are singletons. The chain joins TRBV12-3 or TRBV12-4 to TRBJ2-7; no clear D. The sequence came from a human donor who donated a stem cell graft to a child with SCID. The material sequenced was PBMCs from the stem cell graft donor, taken from the stem cell graft. This CDR3 reads CASSLTVGDYEQYF. The CDR3 region has the DNA TGTGCCAGCAGTTTAACTGTAGGAGACTACGAGCAGTACTTC.